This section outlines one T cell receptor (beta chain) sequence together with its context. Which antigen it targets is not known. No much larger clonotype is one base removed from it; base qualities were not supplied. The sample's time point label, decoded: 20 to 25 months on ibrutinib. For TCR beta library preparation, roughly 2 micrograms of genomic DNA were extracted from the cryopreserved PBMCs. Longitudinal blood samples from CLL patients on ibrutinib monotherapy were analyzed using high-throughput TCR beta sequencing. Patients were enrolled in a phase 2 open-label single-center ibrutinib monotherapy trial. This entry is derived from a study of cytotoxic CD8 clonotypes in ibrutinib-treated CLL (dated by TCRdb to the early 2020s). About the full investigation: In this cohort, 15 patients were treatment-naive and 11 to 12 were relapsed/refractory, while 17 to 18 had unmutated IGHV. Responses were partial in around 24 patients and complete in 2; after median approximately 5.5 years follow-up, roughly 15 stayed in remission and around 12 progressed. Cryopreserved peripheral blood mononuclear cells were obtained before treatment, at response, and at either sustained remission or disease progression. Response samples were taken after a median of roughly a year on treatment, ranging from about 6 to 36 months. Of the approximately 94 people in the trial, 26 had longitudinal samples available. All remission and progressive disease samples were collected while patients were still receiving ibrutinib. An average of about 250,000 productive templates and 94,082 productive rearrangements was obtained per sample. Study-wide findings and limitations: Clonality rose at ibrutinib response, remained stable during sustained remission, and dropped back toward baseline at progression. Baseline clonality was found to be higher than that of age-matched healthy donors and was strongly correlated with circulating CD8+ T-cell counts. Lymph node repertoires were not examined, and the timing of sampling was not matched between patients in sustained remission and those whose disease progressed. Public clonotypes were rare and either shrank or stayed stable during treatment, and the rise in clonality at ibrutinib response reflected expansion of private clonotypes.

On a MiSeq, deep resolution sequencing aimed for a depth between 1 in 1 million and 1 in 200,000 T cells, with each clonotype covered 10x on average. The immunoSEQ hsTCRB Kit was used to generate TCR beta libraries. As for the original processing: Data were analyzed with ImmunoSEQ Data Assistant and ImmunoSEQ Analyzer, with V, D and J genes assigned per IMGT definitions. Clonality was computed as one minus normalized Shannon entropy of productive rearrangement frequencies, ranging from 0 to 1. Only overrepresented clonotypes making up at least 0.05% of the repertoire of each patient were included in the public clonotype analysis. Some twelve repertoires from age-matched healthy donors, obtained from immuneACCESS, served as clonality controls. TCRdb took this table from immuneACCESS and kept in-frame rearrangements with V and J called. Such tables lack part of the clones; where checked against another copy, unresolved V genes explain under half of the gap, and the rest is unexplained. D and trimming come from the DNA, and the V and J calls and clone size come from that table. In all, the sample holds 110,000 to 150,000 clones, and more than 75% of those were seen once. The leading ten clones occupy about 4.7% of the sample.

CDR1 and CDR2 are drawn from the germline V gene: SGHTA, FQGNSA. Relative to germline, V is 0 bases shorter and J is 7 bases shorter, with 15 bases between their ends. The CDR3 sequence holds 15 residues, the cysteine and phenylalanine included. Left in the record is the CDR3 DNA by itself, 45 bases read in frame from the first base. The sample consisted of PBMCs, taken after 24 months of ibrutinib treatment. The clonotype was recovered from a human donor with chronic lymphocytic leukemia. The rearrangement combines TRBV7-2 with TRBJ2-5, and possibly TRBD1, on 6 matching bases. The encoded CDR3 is CASSLAWGPVVTQYF. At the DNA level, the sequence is TGTGCCAGCAGCTTAGCGTGGGGGCCTGTGGTGACCCAGTACTTC.